The rows below give T cell receptor beta chains drawn from one sample of a study of blood T cell repertoires in COVID-19. Some clones are missing from TCRdb's copy, which holds only in-frame ones; the method was immunoSEQ multiplex PCR. The repertoire holds some 150,000 clones, with around 91% as singletons. Material for sequencing was peripheral blood. Receptors originate from a woman aged 40 to 50 with acute or convalescent COVID-19. The CDR3 runs from the conserved cysteine through the conserved F or W. Each record gives: J gene, V gene, clone size, D gene, CDR3 protein, CDR3 DNA. D genes are given only for firm matches. Part of the rows lack a size; the others show once, few, many or a class for expanded clones.

>TRBJ2-7|TRBV10-3|-|TRBD1
CAISWDRLYEQYF
TGTGCCATCAGTTGGGACAGGTTATACGAGCAGTACTTC
>TRBJ1-2|TRBV19|once|TRBD1
CATVDRVFGYTF
TGTGCCACCGTAGACAGGGTATTTGGCTACACCTTC
>TRBJ1-1|TRBV6-1|-|TRBD1
CASSDGSGGLDTEAFF
TGTGCCAGCAGTGATGGGTCAGGGGGCTTGGACACTGAAGCTTTCTTT
>TRBJ2-5|TRBV27|-|-
CASSRSGLETQYF
TGTGCCAGCAGTCGATCGGGATTAGAGACCCAGTACTTC
>TRBJ1-1|TRBV18|-|TRBD1
CASSLGQANTEAFF
TGTGCCAGCTCACTCGGACAGGCGAACACTGAAGCTTTCTTT
>TRBJ1-4|TRBV19|-|-
CASTSRTNEKLFF
TGTGCCAGTACGAGTCGGACTAATGAAAAACTGTTTTTT
>TRBJ2-7|TRBV2|-|-
CASSERRLAIYEQYF
TGTGCCAGCAGTGAACGCCGGCTAGCGATCTACGAGCAGTACTTC
>TRBJ2-7|TRBV30|-|-
CAWSYGAAYDEQYF
TGTGCCTGGAGTTATGGCGCGGCCTATGACGAGCAGTACTTC
>TRBJ2-7|TRBV2|-|-
CASTVVQSYEQYF
TGTGCCAGCACTGTAGTACAGTCCTACGAGCAGTACTTC
>TRBJ1-1|TRBV30|-|-
CAWTPWTGNTEAFF
TGTGCCTGGACCCCCTGGACTGGGAACACTGAAGCTTTCTTT
>TRBJ2-7|TRBV7-9|few|-
CASSPPVTYEQYF
TGTGCCAGCAGCCCTCCCGTTACCTACGAGCAGTACTTC
>TRBJ2-7|TRBV14|-|-
CASSQVASSYEQYF
TGTGCCAGCAGCCAAGTTGCCAGCTCCTACGAGCAGTACTTC
>TRBJ1-6|TRBV28|-|-
CASSGQRSPLHF
TGTGCCAGCAGTGGACAGAGATCACCCCTCCACTTT
>TRBJ1-5|TRBV15|few|-
CATSRDYGEVQPQHF
TGTGCCACCAGCAGAGATTATGGCGAGGTTCAGCCCCAGCATTTT
>TRBJ2-2|TRBV4-2|-|TRBD1
CASSQEGQGANTGELFF
TGTGCCAGCAGCCAAGAGGGACAGGGGGCGAACACCGGGGAGCTGTTTTTT
>TRBJ1-1|TRBV11-1|few|-
CASSLYRETEAFF
TGTGCCAGCAGCTTATACAGGGAGACTGAAGCTTTCTTT
>TRBJ2-3|TRBV11-3|-|TRBD2
CASSARTSGSGDTQYF
TGTGCCAGCAGTGCCAGGACTAGCGGGAGTGGAGATACGCAGTATTTT
>TRBJ2-1|TRBV7-3|-|TRBD2
CASSLDSSGRTNEQFF
TGTGCCAGCAGCTTAGACTCTAGCGGGAGAACGAATGAGCAGTTCTTC
>TRBJ2-3|TRBV7-3|-|-
CASSSGDSTDTQYF
TGTGCCAGCAGCTCGGGGGACAGCACAGATACGCAGTATTTT
>TRBJ1-1|TRBV7-9|-|TRBD1
CASRSGQGLMNTEAFF
TGTGCCAGCAGGTCAGGACAGGGACTAATGAACACTGAAGCTTTCTTT
>TRBJ1-4|TRBV25-1|-|-
CASSGNRRIDEKLFF
TGTGCCAGCAGTGGGAACAGGCGAATAGACGAAAAACTGTTTTTT
>TRBJ2-2|TRBV5-1|-|TRBD1
CASSQGQGDAGELFF
TGCGCCAGCAGCCAGGGACAGGGGGATGCCGGGGAGCTGTTTTTT
>TRBJ2-7|TRBV10-3|-|TRBD1
CAIRGQGPYEQYF
TGTGCCATCAGAGGACAGGGACCCTACGAGCAGTACTTC
>TRBJ1-4|TRBV9|-|TRBD1
CASSDRGGEKLFF
TGTGCCAGCAGCGACAGGGGAGGTGAAAAACTGTTTTTT
>TRBJ1-1|TRBV5-1|-|-
CASSFWEGEAFF
TGCGCCAGCAGCTTTTGGGAGGGTGAAGCTTTCTTT
>TRBJ1-2|TRBV29-1|-|-
CSVEKAGGQGYTF
TGCAGCGTTGAAAAAGCGGGGGGCCAGGGCTACACCTTC
>TRBJ1-5|TRBV5-8|-|-
CASSLKVVQTYRSGNQPQHF
TGTGCCAGCAGCTTGAAAGTAGTACAGACATATAGAAGTGGCAATCAGCCCCAGCATTTT
>TRBJ2-3|TRBV9|-|TRBD1
CASSVGGQGTGTDTQYF
TGTGCCAGCAGCGTAGGGGGACAGGGAACGGGCACAGATACGCAGTATTTT
>TRBJ2-1|TRBV19|-|-
CASSIELELYNEQFF
TGTGCCAGTAGTATAGAATTGGAGCTATACAATGAGCAGTTCTTC
>TRBJ2-1|TRBV11-1|-|TRBD1
CASSSGQVYNEQFF
TGTGCCAGCAGCTCCGGACAGGTGTATAATGAGCAGTTCTTC
>TRBJ1-3|TRBV18|-|TRBD1
CASSGQGSGNTIYF
TGTGCCAGCTCAGGACAGGGTTCTGGAAACACCATATATTTT
>TRBJ1-2|TRBV7-9|few|TRBD1
CASNIDRGGYGYTF
TGTGCCAGCAACATTGACAGGGGAGGCTATGGCTACACCTTC
>TRBJ1-5|TRBV10-1|-|TRBD1
CASSKDREYSNQPQHF
TGCGCCAGCAGTAAGGACAGGGAGTATAGCAATCAGCCCCAGCATTTT
>TRBJ1-2|TRBV28|-|TRBD1
CASRGSGGYGYTF
TGTGCCAGCAGGGGGTCAGGGGGCTATGGCTACACCTTC
>TRBJ1-4|TRBV7-2|-|-
CASSPDRFATNEKLFF
TGTGCCAGCAGCCCCGACAGGTTTGCAACTAATGAAAAACTGTTTTTT
>TRBJ2-3|TRBV27|once|TRBD1
CASSLNGQGQTDTQYF
TGTGCCAGCAGTTTAAACGGACAGGGGCAAACAGATACGCAGTATTTT
>TRBJ2-7|TRBV29-1|-|-
CSVLGEQGDPYEQYF
TGCAGCGTTCTAGGGGAACAGGGCGATCCCTACGAGCAGTACTTC
>TRBJ1-4|TRBV3-1/TRBV3-2|-|-
CASSLGMTDRKLFF
TGTGCCAGCAGCCTCGGTATGACTGATCGAAAACTGTTTTTT
>TRBJ1-6|TRBV3-1/TRBV3-2|-|-
CASSLTANAHNNSPLHF
TGTGCCAGCAGCCTCACAGCAAACGCACACAATAATTCACCCCTCCACTTT
>TRBJ2-1|TRBV11-2|-|TRBD1
CASSPGDRGRLGNEQFF
TGTGCCAGCAGCCCCGGGGACAGGGGGCGTTTGGGCAATGAGCAGTTCTTC
>TRBJ2-7|TRBV7-9|-|-
CASSLGGLAHSSYEQYF
TGTGCCAGCAGCTTAGGGGGCTTGGCCCACAGCTCCTACGAGCAGTACTTC
>TRBJ1-4|TRBV5-1|-|-
CASSGGFSPEKLFF
TGCGCCAGCAGCGGAGGGTTCTCACCGGAAAAACTGTTTTTT
>TRBJ1-1|TRBV10-3|-|-
CAISEATVPEAFF
TGTGCCATCAGTGAGGCGACAGTTCCTGAAGCTTTCTTT
>TRBJ2-6|TRBV19|-|-
CASSIGATGANVLTF
TGTGCCAGTAGTATAGGCGCGACTGGGGCCAACGTCCTGACTTTC
>TRBJ2-7|TRBV7-9|-|TRBD2
CASSLTGTRAYEQYF
TGTGCCAGCAGCTTAACCGGGACTAGGGCCTACGAGCAGTACTTC
>TRBJ2-5|TRBV7-9|-|-
CASSLESRSLTETQYF
TGTGCCAGCAGCTTGGAGTCCCGATCTTTAACGGAGACCCAGTACTTC
>TRBJ1-5|TRBV5-8|once|-
CASSFLSGSNQPQHF
TGTGCCAGCAGCTTTTTATCGGGGAGCAATCAGCCCCAGCATTTT
>TRBJ1-2|TRBV11-3|once|-
CASSSSIYGYTF
TGTGCCAGCAGCTCATCTATCTATGGCTACACCTTC
>TRBJ1-2|TRBV9|-|TRBD1
CASRPGTGGGFGYTF
TGTGCCAGCAGACCCGGAACAGGGGGCGGTTTTGGCTACACCTTC
>TRBJ2-2|TRBV11-1|-|-
CASSRSGDTGELFF
TGTGCCAGCAGCCGTTCAGGGGACACCGGGGAGCTGTTTTTT
>TRBJ1-1|TRBV30|-|-
CAWSVVAGLAFF
TGTGCCTGGAGTGTAGTGGCAGGGCTGGCTTTCTTT
>TRBJ1-6|TRBV30|-|TRBD1
CAWRATGVYSPLHF
TGTGCCTGGAGGGCGACAGGGGTTTATTCACCCCTCCACTTT
>TRBJ2-1|TRBV7-8|-|TRBD2
CASRLRTSYNEQFF
TGTGCCAGCAGACTAAGGACTAGTTACAATGAGCAGTTCTTC
>TRBJ1-4|TRBV27|-|TRBD1
CASSKGTGVGEKLFF
TGTGCCAGCAGTAAAGGGACAGGGGTGGGGGAAAAACTGTTTTTT
>TRBJ2-7|TRBV11-2|once|-
CASSFPRRAGEQYF
TGTGCCAGCAGCTTCCCTCGGAGGGCGGGTGAGCAGTACTTC
>TRBJ2-2|TRBV6-5|-|TRBD1
CASSSETGDNTGELFF
TGTGCCAGCAGTTCCGAGACAGGGGATAACACCGGGGAGCTGTTTTTT